The subject of this entry is one T cell receptor (beta chain). Assignments of participants to cohorts depended upon their own reported clinical history. This sample is part of a study of blood T cell repertoires in COVID-19. Between the trimmed V and J ends, which lost 0 bases and 3 bases, there was a span of 12 bases. CDR3 size: 16 residues. Germline loops: CDR1 LNHNV, CDR2 YYDKDF (reference sequence). The protocol was immunoSEQ multiplex PCR, while the TCRdb copy is restricted to in-frame clones and leaves out a portion. Counted here are fewer than 250,000 clones, 87% occurring once; the ten biggest clones make up 2.6%.

The specimen sequenced was PBMCs or T cells enriched from blood (not recorded which). The sequence came from a woman in her twenties or thirties with acute COVID-19. V and J are TRBV15 and TRBJ1-3; possibly TRBD1 for D (5 bases). The CDR3 DNA sequence: TGTGCCACCAGCAGAGAGGGTACGGGGGATGGAAACACCATATATTTT. Translating it yields CATSREGTGDGNTIYF. The variable domain in full, completed from reference TRBV15 and TRBJ1-3, reads DAMVIQNPRYQVTQFGKPVTLSCSQTLNHNVMYWYQQKSSQAPKLLFHYYDKDFNNEADTPDNFQSRRPNTSFCFLDIRSPGLGDTAMYLCATSREGTGDGNTIYFGEGSWLTVV.